The 18 T cell receptor beta chains below come from one sample, sequenced in a study of T cell responses to AZD1222 COVID-19 vaccine. TCRdb's table, derived via immunoSEQ multiplex PCR, lists solely in-frame clones and lacks some. Of some 280,000 clones in the sample, 85% to 95% are singletons; the top ten hold less than 0.6%. Sequences were derived from peripheral blood, sampled 28 days after the second AZD1222 dose. These receptors were collected from an adult who received the AZD1222 COVID-19 vaccine.

V gene TRBV4-2 combines with J gene TRBJ2-7; a possible D gene is TRBD1 (6 bases). Trimming left V 0 bases short and J 6 bases short, with 15 bases between. The germline CDR1 and CDR2 sequences are LGHNA and YNFKEQ. This CDR3 is 15 amino acids long. CDR3 in amino acids: CASSQEPAGVSEQYF. The CDR3 region has the DNA TGTGCCAGCAGCCAAGAACCGGCAGGGGTGAGCGAGCAGTACTTC.

For the CDR3, the DNA is TGTGCCAGCAGCGACCAGGCTAGCGGGAGTAACGAGCAGTACTTC. Protein sequence: CASSDQASGSNEQYF. The chain uses TRBV7-2 and TRBJ2-7, with 10 positions matching TRBD2. J lost 5 bases, V lost 5 bases, and 9 bases had no gene match. CDR3 size: 15 residues. Germline CDR1 SGHTA, CDR2 FQGNSA.

The J gene is TRBJ1-5, the V gene TRBV19, with D hard to call. The CDR3 has 13 amino acids. V was trimmed by 5 bases and J by 4 bases, leaving 9 bases between them. Germline V lookup: CDR1 LNHDA, CDR2 SQIVND (reference sequence). In nucleotides, the CDR3 is TGTGCCAGTAGTGTTAAATGGAATCAGCCCCAGCATTTT. It specifies CASSVKWNQPQHF.

The gene calls are TRBV3-1 (or the pseudogene TRBV3-2) and TRBJ2-2, with D perhaps given as TRBD1 or TRBD2 (5 bases each). Trimming pared 4 bases from V and 7 bases from J, leaving 13 bases between. CDR1 is LGHDT, CDR2 YNNKEL, per germline (reference sequence). This CDR3 contains 14 residues. The CDR3 region is CASSRGTRYGELFF. The CDR3 DNA is TGTGCCAGCAGCCGGGGCACTAGGTACGGGGAGCTGTTTTTT.

The chain is built from TRBV28 and TRBJ2-6, with 9 positions matching TRBD2. The germline gives CDR1 MDHEN, CDR2 SYDVKM. This CDR3 contains 18 residues. V shed 7 bases, J shed 3 bases, and the junction held 13 bases outside the gene matches. This chain's CDR3 is CASNLGFAGGLGANVLTF. The CDR3 DNA sequence: TGTGCCAGCAATCTGGGGTTCGCGGGGGGGCTTGGGGCCAACGTCCTGACTTTC.

V and J are TRBV7-8 and TRBJ1-2; D uncertain. There are 13 residues in the CDR3. The germline gives CDR1 SGHVS, CDR2 FQNEAQ. V lost 6 bases and J 8 bases, leaving 16 bases between the germline ends. CDR3 DNA sequence: TGTGCCAGCAGTTCGGGTCCTGCTTTAGGCTACACCTTC. Residues: CASSSGPALGYTF.

This clone was seen once. The chain joins TRBV5-8 to TRBJ2-3; tentatively, D is TRBD1 or TRBD2 (5 bases each). This CDR3 comprises 17 residues. The germline V and J ends were trimmed by 4 bases and 5 bases, with 23 bases remaining between them. Per the germline V gene, CDR1 is SGHTS and CDR2 is YDEGEE. The CDR3 region has the DNA TGTGCCAGCAGCCCGGATCGGTGGGGGAAAGTTAGAGATACGCAGTATTTT. Translation gives CASSPDRWGKVRDTQYF.

The chain carries TRBV11-2 and TRBJ1-1, with D unclear. V was shortened by 5 bases and J by 5 bases, with 12 bases between the two germline ends. This CDR3 is built from 13 residues. The germline V gene has CDR1 SGHAT and CDR2 FQNNGV. CDR3 in amino acids: CASSPRRGTEAFF. The DNA of the CDR3 is TGTGCCAGCAGCCCCAGGCGGGGAACTGAAGCTTTCTTT.

The CDR3 sequence is CASRRDRVVYEQYF. The DNA for the CDR3 is TGTGCCAGCAGAAGGGACAGGGTGGTCTACGAGCAGTACTTC. V is TRBV28 and J is TRBJ2-7, with 9 bases aligning to TRBD1. V lost 6 bases, J lost 3 bases, and 6 bases stayed unmatched. This CDR3 spans 14 amino acids. From germline, CDR1 is MDHEN and CDR2 SYDVKM. The variable domain in full, with the rest retrieved from reference TRBV28 and TRBJ2-7, is DVKVTQSSRYLVKRTGEKVFLECVQDMDHENMFWYRQDPGLGLRLIYFSYDVKMKEKGDIPEGYSVSREKKERFSLILESASTNQTSMYLCASRRDRVVYEQYFGPGTRLTVT.

The rearrangement links TRBV18 to TRBJ2-2; 11 nucleotides align to TRBD2. This CDR3 has 17 amino acids. With 3 bases clipped from V and 4 bases from J, the junction kept 7 bases outside the gene matches. The germline V gene encodes CDR1 KGHSH and CDR2 LQKENI. The CDR3 loop reads CASSPELAGGLTGELFF. The CDR3 region has the DNA TGTGCCAGCTCACCCGAGCTAGCGGGAGGACTCACCGGGGAGCTGTTTTTT.

The V call is TRBV27, the J call TRBJ2-1; D may correspond to TRBD1 or TRBD2 (5 bases each). Per germline, CDR1 MNHEY and CDR2 SMNVEV (reference sequence). V shed 3 bases and J shed 0 bases, with 9 bases lying between them. The CDR3 is made up of 15 amino acids. CDR3 region: CASSLVGPSYNEQFF. CDR3 nucleotides: TGTGCCAGCAGTTTGGTGGGACCCTCCTACAATGAGCAGTTCTTC.

The chain employs TRBV24-1 and TRBJ2-7, with D unresolved. CDR1 is KGHDR, CDR2 SFDVKD, per germline. The CDR3 covers 12 residues. Trimming removed 5 bases at V and 6 bases at J, with 10 bases between. In DNA form, the CDR3 reads TGTGCCACCAGTGGCGGTACCAGCGAGCAGTACTTC. This gives the protein CATSGGTSEQYF.

The chain is built from TRBV5-6 and TRBJ1-5; 10 positions agree with TRBD1. The ends lost 3 bases at V and 4 bases at J; junction bases unmatched: 1. Germline CDR1 SGHDT, CDR2 YYEEEE. The CDR3 runs to 14 residues. The CDR3 region is CASSWGQGNQPQHF. CDR3 sequence (DNA): TGTGCCAGCAGCTGGGGACAGGGGAATCAGCCCCAGCATTTT.

The rearrangement links TRBV6-5 to TRBJ1-6; D gene ambiguous. The CDR3 loop spans 13 amino acids. Trimming stripped 2 bases from V and 11 bases from J, with 10 bases between. Germline V lookup: CDR1 MNHEY, CDR2 SVGAGI. CDR3 in amino acids: CASSYGPTAPLHF. The CDR3 bases are TGTGCCAGCAGTTACGGGCCTACGGCACCCCTCCACTTT.

This CDR3 is CASSLRKYEQYF. The CDR3 bases are TGTGCCAGCAGTCTCCGGAAGTACGAGCAGTACTTC. The chain uses TRBV28 and TRBJ2-7; D is unclear. The V and J ends lost 5 bases and 4 bases respectively, with 9 bases between them. The CDR3 runs 12 residues. Germline-derived CDR1 and CDR2 are MDHEN and SYDVKM.

The chain uses TRBV5-1 and TRBJ2-7; D gene unclear. Trimming took off 5 bases at V and 1 base at J, with 13 bases between the two ends. Germline lookup yields CDR1 SGHRS and CDR2 YFSETQ. The CDR3 is made up of 14 amino acids. The CDR3: CASSLMTGSYEQYF. CDR3 DNA: TGCGCCAGCAGTCTAATGACCGGGTCCTACGAGCAGTACTTC.

The chain employs TRBV5-4 and TRBJ1-6, with 10 bases that match TRBD1. V dropped 4 bases and J dropped 7; count of bases not matched to a gene: 8. This CDR3 is built from 16 residues. Germline V lookup: CDR1 SGHNT, CDR2 YYREEE (reference sequence). The CDR3 here is CASSSQPGQGNSPLHF. In DNA, the CDR3 is TGTGCCAGCAGCAGTCAACCGGGACAGGGGAATTCACCCCTCCACTTT.

This clone has a handful of counts. This sequence joins TRBV19 and TRBJ2-2; unclear D gene. The germline V gene has CDR1 LNHDA and CDR2 SQIVND (reference sequence). The CDR3 has 14 amino acids. The V end lost 0 bases, the J end lost 1 base, and 3 bases lay between the germline ends. The DNA for the CDR3 is TGTGCCAGTAGTATAGAGGGGAACACCGGGGAGCTGTTTTTT. Its translation is CASSIEGNTGELFF.